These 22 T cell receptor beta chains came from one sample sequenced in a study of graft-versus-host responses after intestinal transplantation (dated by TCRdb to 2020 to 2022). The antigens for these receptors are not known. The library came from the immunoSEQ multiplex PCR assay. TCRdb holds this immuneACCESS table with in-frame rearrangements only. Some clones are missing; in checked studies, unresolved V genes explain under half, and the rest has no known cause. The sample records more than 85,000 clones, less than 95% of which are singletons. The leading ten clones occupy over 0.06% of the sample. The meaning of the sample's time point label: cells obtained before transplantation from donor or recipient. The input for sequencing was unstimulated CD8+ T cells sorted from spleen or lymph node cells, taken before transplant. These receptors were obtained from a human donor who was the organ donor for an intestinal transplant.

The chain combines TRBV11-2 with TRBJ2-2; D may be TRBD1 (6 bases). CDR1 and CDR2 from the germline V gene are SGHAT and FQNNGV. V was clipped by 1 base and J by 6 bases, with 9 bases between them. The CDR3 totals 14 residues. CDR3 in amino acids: CASSLVSGAGELFF. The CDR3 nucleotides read TGTGCCAGCAGCTTAGTATCAGGGGCCGGGGAGCTGTTTTTT.

As DNA, the CDR3 is TGTGCCAGCAGCGCCCCACTAGCGGGGAGCTCCTACAATGAGCAGTTCTTC. This sequence encodes CASSAPLAGSSYNEQFF. V usage is TRBV9 and J usage is TRBJ2-1; 10 bases are shared with TRBD2. After removal of 3 bases from V and 0 bases from J, the junction contained 6 bases not matched to a gene. Looked up from germline, CDR1 is SGDLS and CDR2 is YYNGEE. CDR3 length: 17 residues.

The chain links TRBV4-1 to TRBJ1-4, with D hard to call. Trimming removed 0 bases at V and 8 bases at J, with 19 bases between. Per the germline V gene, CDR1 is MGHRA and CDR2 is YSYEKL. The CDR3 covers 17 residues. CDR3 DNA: TGCGCCAGCAGCCAAGAGAAAGGACTCGGTAAGGAGGAAAAACTGTTTTTT. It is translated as CASSQEKGLGKEEKLFF.

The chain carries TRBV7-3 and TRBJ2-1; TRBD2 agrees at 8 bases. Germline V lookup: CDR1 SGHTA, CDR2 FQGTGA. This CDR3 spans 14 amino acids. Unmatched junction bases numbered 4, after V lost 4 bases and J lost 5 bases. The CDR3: CASSSSGGNNEQFF. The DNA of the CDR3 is TGTGCCAGCAGCTCCAGCGGGGGTAACAATGAGCAGTTCTTC.

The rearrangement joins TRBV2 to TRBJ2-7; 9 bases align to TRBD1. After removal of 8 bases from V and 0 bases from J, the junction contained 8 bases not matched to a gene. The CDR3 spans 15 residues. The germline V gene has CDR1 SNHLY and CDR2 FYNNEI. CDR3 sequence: CASGRDREYSYEQYF. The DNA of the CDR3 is TGTGCCAGCGGCCGGGACAGGGAGTACTCCTACGAGCAGTACTTC.

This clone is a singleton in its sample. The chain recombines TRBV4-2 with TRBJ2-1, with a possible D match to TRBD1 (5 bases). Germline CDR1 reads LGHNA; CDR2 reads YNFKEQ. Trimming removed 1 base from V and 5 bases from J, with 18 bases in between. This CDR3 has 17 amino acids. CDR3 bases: TGTGCCAGCAGCCAAGGTTCAGGGTTGACAGCTCACAATGAGCAGTTCTTC. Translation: CASSQGSGLTAHNEQFF.

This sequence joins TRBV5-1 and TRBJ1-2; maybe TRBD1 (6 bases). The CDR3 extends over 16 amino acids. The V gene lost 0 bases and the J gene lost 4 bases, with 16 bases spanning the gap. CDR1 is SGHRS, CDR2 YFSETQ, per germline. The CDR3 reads CASSLGWTDLSYGYTF. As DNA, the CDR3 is TGCGCCAGCAGCTTGGGGTGGACAGACCTTTCCTATGGCTACACCTTC.

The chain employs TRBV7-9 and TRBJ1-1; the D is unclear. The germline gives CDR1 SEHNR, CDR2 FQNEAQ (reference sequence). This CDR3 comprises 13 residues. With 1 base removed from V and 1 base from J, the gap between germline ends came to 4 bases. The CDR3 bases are TGTGCCAGCAGCTTAGTAGAGAACACTGAAGCTTTCTTT. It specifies CASSLVENTEAFF.

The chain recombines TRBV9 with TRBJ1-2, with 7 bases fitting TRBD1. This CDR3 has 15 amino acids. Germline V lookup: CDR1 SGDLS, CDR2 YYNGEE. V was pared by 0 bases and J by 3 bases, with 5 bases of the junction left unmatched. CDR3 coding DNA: TGTGCCAGCAGCGTAGATGGCAGGGGGTACTATGGCTACACCTTC. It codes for CASSVDGRGYYGYTF.

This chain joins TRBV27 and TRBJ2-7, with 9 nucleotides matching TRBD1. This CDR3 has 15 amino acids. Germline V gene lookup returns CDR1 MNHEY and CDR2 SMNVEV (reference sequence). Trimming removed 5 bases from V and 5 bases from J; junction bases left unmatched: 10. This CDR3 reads CASSTLQGAVDEQYF. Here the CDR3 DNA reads TGTGCCAGCAGTACCCTACAGGGGGCGGTCGACGAGCAGTACTTC.

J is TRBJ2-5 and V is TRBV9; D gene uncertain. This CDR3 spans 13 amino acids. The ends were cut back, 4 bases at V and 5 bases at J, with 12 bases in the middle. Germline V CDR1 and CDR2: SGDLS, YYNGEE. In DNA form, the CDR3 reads TGTGCCAGCAGCCCAACCCCTGGCGAGACCCAGTACTTC. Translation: CASSPTPGETQYF.

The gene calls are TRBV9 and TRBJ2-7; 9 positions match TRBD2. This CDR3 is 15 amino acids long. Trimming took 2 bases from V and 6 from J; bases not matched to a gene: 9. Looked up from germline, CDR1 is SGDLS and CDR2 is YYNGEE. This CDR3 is CASSVPSGKGCEQYF. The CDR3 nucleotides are TGTGCCAGCAGCGTCCCTAGCGGGAAAGGGTGCGAGCAGTACTTC.

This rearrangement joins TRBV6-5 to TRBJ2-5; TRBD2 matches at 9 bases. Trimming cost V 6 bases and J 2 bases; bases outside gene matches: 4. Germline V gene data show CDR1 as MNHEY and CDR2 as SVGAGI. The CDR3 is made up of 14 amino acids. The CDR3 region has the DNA TGTGCCAGCAGCTCGGGACTAGCACAAGAGACCCAGTACTTC. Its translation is CASSSGLAQETQYF.

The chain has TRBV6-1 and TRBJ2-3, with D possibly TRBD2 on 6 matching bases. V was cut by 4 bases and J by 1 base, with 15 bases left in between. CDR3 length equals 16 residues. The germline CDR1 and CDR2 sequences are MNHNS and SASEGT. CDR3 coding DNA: TGTGCCAGCAGTGTCGGGTCGGCTAGCGGCACAGATACGCAGTATTTT. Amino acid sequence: CASSVGSASGTDTQYF.

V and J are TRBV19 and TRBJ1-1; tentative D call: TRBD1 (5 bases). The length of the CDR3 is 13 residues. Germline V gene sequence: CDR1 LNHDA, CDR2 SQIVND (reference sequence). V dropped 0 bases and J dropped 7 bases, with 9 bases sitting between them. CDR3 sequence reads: CASSIDDSFEAFF. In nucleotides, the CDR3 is TGTGCCAGTAGTATAGATGACAGTTTTGAAGCTTTCTTT.

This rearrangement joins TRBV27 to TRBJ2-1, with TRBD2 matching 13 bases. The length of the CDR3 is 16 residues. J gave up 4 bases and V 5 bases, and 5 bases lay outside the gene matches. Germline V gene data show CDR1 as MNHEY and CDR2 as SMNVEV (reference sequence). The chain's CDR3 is CASSPQLAGGYNEQFF. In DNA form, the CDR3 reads TGTGCCAGCAGTCCCCAACTAGCGGGGGGGTACAATGAGCAGTTCTTC.

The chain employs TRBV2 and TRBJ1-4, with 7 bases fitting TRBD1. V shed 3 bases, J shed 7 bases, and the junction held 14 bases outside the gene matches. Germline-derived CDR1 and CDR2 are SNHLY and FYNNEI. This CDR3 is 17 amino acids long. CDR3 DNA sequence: TGTGCCAGCAGTGATTTAGGACAGGTCGGCTTTGGTGAAAAACTGTTTTTT. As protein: CASSDLGQVGFGEKLFF.

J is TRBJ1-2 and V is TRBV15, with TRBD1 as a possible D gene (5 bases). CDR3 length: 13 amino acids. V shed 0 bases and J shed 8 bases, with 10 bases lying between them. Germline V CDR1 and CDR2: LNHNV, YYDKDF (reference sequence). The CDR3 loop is CATSREGGTGYTF. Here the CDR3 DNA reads TGTGCCACCAGCAGAGAGGGAGGGACCGGCTACACCTTC.

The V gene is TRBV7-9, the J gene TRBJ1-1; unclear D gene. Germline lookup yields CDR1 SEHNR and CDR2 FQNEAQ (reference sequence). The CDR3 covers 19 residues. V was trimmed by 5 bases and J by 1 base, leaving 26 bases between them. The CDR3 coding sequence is TGTGCCAGCAGCCCACCGCCTTCTCTGGGCGCCAGCTCGAACACTGAAGCTTTCTTT. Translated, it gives CASSPPPSLGASSNTEAFF.

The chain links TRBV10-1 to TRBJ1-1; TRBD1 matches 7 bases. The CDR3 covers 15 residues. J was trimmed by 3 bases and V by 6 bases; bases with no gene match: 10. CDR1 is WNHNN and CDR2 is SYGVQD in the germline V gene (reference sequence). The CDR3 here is CASSADRDGDTEAFF. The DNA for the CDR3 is TGCGCCAGCAGCGCTGACAGGGACGGGGACACTGAAGCTTTCTTT.

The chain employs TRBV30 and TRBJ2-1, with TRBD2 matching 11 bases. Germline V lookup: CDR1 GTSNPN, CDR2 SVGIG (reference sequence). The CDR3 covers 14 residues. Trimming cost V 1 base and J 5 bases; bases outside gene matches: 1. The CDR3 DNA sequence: TGTGCCTGGAGTGAACTAGCGGGGGACAATGAGCAGTTCTTC. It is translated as CAWSELAGDNEQFF.

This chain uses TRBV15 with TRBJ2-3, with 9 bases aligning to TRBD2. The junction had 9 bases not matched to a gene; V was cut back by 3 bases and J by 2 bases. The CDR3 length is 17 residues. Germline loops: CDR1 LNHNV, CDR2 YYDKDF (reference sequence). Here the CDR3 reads CATSRPPSGEFTDTQYF. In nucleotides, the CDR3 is TGTGCCACCAGCAGGCCTCCTAGCGGGGAGTTCACAGATACGCAGTATTTT.